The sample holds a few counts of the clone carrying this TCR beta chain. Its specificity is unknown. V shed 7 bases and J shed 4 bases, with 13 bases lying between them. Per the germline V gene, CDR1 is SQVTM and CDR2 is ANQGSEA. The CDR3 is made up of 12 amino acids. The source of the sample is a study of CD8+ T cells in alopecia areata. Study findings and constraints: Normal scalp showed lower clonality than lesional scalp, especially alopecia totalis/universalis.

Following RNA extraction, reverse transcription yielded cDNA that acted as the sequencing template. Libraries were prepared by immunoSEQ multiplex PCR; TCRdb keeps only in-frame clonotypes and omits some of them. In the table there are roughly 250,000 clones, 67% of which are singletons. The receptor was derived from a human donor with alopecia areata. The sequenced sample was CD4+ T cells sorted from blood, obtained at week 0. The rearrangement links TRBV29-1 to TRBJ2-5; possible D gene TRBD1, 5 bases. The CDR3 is CSAARQGETQYF. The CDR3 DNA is TGCAGCGCGGCCCGGCAGGGAGAGACCCAGTACTTC.